In this sample, the clone carrying this T cell receptor beta chain turned up a few times. Next came a second PCR, run for roughly 6 to 11 cycles, which used a sample-barcoded 5' primer along with a J-beta primer mix. TCRdb independently ran MiXCR on the 5' RACE reads; one entry per CDR3 protein. The sample lists 800,000 or so distinct CDR3 sequences; approximately 25% were seen once. This specimen comes from a study of blood T cells in healthy people across ages. The CDR3 has 15 amino acids. V was clipped by 1 base and J by 4 bases; unmatched bases: 3. CDR1 and CDR2 (germline): SGHDN, FVKESK. These data were likewise used in another study, on T cells of mothers and their children.

The sequence was collected from a boy aged 5-17 years in good health. The rearrangement links TRBV14 to TRBJ2-2; 7 positions match TRBD2. Sequencing input: blood. CDR3 coding DNA: TGTGCCAGCAGCCAAGGGACTAGAATCACCGGGGAGCTGTTTTTT. This encodes CASSQGTRITGELFF. Full variable domain (rest looked up from reference TRBV14 and TRBJ2-2): EAGVTQFPSHSVIEKGQTVTLRCDPISGHDNLYWYRRVMGKEIKFLLHFVKESKQDESGMPNNRFLAERTGGTYSTLKVQPAELEDSGVYFCASSQGTRITGELFFGEGSRLTVL.